Listed below are T cell receptor beta chains from one sample, sequenced in a study of PD-L1 blockade in urothelial cancer. Profiled with immunoSEQ multiplex PCR; TCRdb holds only in-frame clones, not every one. The repertoire holds 45,000 to 60,000 clones, around 83% seen once, with roughly 1.7% in the top ten. Sequenced material: PBMCs, taken around atezolizumab (anti-PD-L1) treatment. These receptors were taken from a man aged 45-65 years with urothelial cancer. Each CDR3 is given with its conserved first and last residue. The order of the fields is J gene, D gene, clone size, V gene, CDR3 protein, CDR3 DNA. D genes are given only for firm matches. Clone size, where shown, is once, few, many, or a class for clones that have expanded.

>TRBJ2-2|TRBD2|NA|TRBV10-1
CASSYGGSTGELFF
TGCGCCAGCAGTTACGGGGGGAGCACCGGGGAGCTGTTTTTT
>TRBJ2-3|NA|NA|TRBV7-9
CASSLTGGSDTQYF
TGTGCCAGCAGCTTAACTGGGGGGTCTGATACGCAGTATTTT
>TRBJ1-2|NA|NA|TRBV5-1
CASSLAGEGYTF
TGCGCCAGCAGCTTGGCCGGTGAAGGCTACACCTTC
>TRBJ1-5|NA|NA|TRBV28
CASSLVRRGRQPQHF
TGTGCCAGCAGTTTAGTACGGAGGGGAAGACAGCCCCAGCATTTT
>TRBJ2-2|NA|NA|TRBV2
CATLQGSDTGELFF
TGTGCCACCCTACAGGGTTCGGATACCGGGGAGCTGTTTTTT
>TRBJ2-1|NA|NA|TRBV7-2
CASSPMRAGSSFF
TGTGCCAGCAGCCCCATGAGGGCCGGGAGTTCGTTCTTC
>TRBJ1-3|NA|few|TRBV25-1
CASSDFRGYTIYF
TGTGCCAGCAGTGACTTCAGGGGATACACCATATATTTT
>TRBJ2-3|TRBD2|NA|TRBV11-2
CASSPWLAGGGDTDTQYF
TGTGCCAGCAGCCCCTGGCTAGCGGGAGGAGGGGATACAGATACGCAGTATTTT
>TRBJ1-1|NA|NA|TRBV6-5
CASSYSLRNTEAFF
TGTGCCAGCAGTTACTCGCTTAGGAACACTGAAGCTTTCTTT
>TRBJ1-2|TRBD1|NA|TRBV5-1
CASSGGTGPYGYTF
TGCGCCAGCAGCGGCGGGACAGGGCCCTATGGCTACACCTTC
>TRBJ2-1|TRBD2|once|TRBV5-1
CASSLSGTTYNEQFF
TGTGCCAGCAGCTTGAGCGGGACTACCTACAATGAGCAGTTCTTC
>TRBJ1-3|TRBD1|NA|TRBV7-2
CASSLEGARGNTIYF
TGTGCCAGCAGCTTAGAGGGGGCGCGGGGAAACACCATATATTTT
>TRBJ2-1|TRBD2|NA|TRBV30
CAWKDHSGTKSNEQFF
TGTGCCTGGAAAGACCACTCCGGGACTAAAAGCAATGAGCAGTTCTTC
>TRBJ1-1|NA|NA|TRBV5-1
CASSLGGRETEAFF
TGCGCCAGCAGCTTGGGAGGGAGGGAAACTGAAGCTTTCTTT
>TRBJ2-3|TRBD2|once|TRBV2
CASRSTSGGTDTQYF
TGTGCCAGCAGGTCGACTAGCGGGGGAACAGATACGCAGTATTTT
>TRBJ1-4|NA|NA|TRBV4-2
CASSQGRSTNEKLFF
TGTGCCAGCAGCCAAGGGAGGTCAACTAATGAAAAACTGTTTTTT
>TRBJ2-1|NA|NA|TRBV13
CASSLDPGGDNEQFF
TGTGCCAGCAGCTTAGATCCGGGCGGGGACAATGAGCAGTTCTTC
>TRBJ2-3|NA|NA|TRBV5-1
CASSVLPQQAQYF
TGCGCCAGCAGCGTCCTGCCCCAGCAGGCGCAGTATTTT
>TRBJ1-1|TRBD1|NA|TRBV6-5
CASSYLAGGNTEAFF
TGTGCCAGCAGTTACTTGGCAGGGGGAAACACTGAAGCTTTCTTT
>TRBJ2-2|TRBD2|NA|TRBV4-2
CASSQALAGNTGELFF
TGTGCCAGCAGCCAAGCTCTAGCGGGGAACACCGGGGAGCTGTTTTTT
>TRBJ1-2|NA|NA|TRBV10-2
CASSDYKPTSYGYTF
TGCGCCAGCAGTGATTACAAGCCGACAAGCTATGGCTACACCTTC
>TRBJ1-2|TRBD1|few|TRBV28
CASSLDDRAGGYTF
TGTGCCAGCAGTTTAGACGACAGGGCGGGTGGCTACACCTTC
>TRBJ2-5|TRBD2|NA|TRBV29-1
CSVRLAGGWLQETQYF
TGCAGCGTCCGGCTAGCGGGGGGGTGGTTACAAGAGACCCAGTACTTC
>TRBJ2-1|NA|NA|TRBV6-5
CASSYRGFTSNEQFF
TGTGCCAGCAGTTACAGGGGGTTTACAAGCAATGAGCAGTTCTTC
>TRBJ1-1|TRBD1|NA|TRBV29-1
CSVGTGIVGTEAFF
TGCAGCGTTGGGACAGGGATAGTGGGTACTGAAGCTTTCTTT
>TRBJ1-4|NA|once|TRBV28
CASSLPSGNEKLFF
TGTGCCAGCAGTTTACCTTCCGGGAATGAAAAACTGTTTTTT
>TRBJ2-3|TRBD2|NA|TRBV9
CASSERTSGRTDTQYF
TGTGCCAGCAGCGAGCGGACTAGCGGGAGGACAGATACGCAGTATTTT
>TRBJ2-7|NA|NA|TRBV5-1
CASSTQDSNSDEQYF
TGCGCCAGCAGCACCCAGGACTCGAACAGCGACGAGCAGTACTTC
>TRBJ2-5|NA|NA|TRBV18
CASSPAAQETQYF
TGTGCCAGCTCACCTGCGGCCCAAGAGACCCAGTACTTC
>TRBJ1-2|TRBD1|few|TRBV19
CASSLLRDRGGYTF
TGTGCCAGTAGCCTTCTCCGGGACAGGGGTGGCTACACCTTC
>TRBJ1-1|NA|once|TRBV6-1
CASSNGGAPFF
TGTGCCAGCAGTAACGGGGGGGCACCTTTCTTT
>TRBJ1-1|TRBD1|NA|TRBV6-1
CASSGQGQTEAFF
TGTGCCAGCAGTGGACAGGGGCAAACTGAAGCTTTCTTT
>TRBJ1-5|TRBD1|NA|TRBV15
CATKTGSRGSNQPQHF
TGTGCCACAAAGACAGGGTCGAGGGGGAGCAATCAGCCCCAGCATTTT
>TRBJ2-1|TRBD2|NA|TRBV5-1
CASSLVIAGEYNEQFF
TGCGCCAGCAGCTTGGTCATTGCGGGAGAGTACAATGAGCAGTTCTTC
>TRBJ1-3|NA|NA|TRBV19
CATKPEDSSGNTIYF
TGTGCCACTAAACCGGAGGACTCCTCTGGAAACACCATATATTTT
>TRBJ1-2|NA|NA|TRBV15
CATSRDRGVLGDGYTF
TGTGCCACCAGCAGAGATCGGGGGGTCTTGGGCGATGGCTACACCTTC
>TRBJ2-1|TRBD2|NA|TRBV2
CASSVSAGGASYNEQFF
TGTGCCAGCAGTGTTTCAGCGGGGGGAGCCTCCTACAATGAGCAGTTCTTC
>TRBJ1-3|NA|NA|TRBV4-2
CASSQDRARGNTIYF
TGTGCCAGCAGCCAAGACAGGGCGCGCGGAAACACCATATATTTT
>TRBJ2-3|NA|NA|TRBV5-4
CASSLDLGANTQYF
TGTGCCAGCAGCTTAGACCTAGGGGCAAATACGCAGTATTTT
>TRBJ1-4|TRBD1|NA|TRBV12-5
CASGFPDRGGEKLFF
TGTGCTAGTGGTTTCCCGGACAGGGGAGGGGAAAAACTGTTTTTT
>TRBJ1-6|NA|NA|TRBV6-1
CASSEWAHNDNSPLHF
TGTGCCAGCAGTGAATGGGCCCATAATGATAATTCACCCCTCCACTTT
>TRBJ2-3|TRBD1|NA|TRBV19
CASSIDTDRGSDTDTQYF
TGTGCCAGTAGTATAGATACCGACAGGGGGTCTGACACAGATACGCAGTATTTT
>TRBJ2-2|TRBD2|NA|TRBV6-5
CASSYVASGRTGELFF
TGTGCCAGCAGTTACGTGGCTAGCGGGAGGACCGGGGAGCTGTTTTTT
>TRBJ1-5|NA|NA|TRBV5-1
CASSPGGVGNQPQHF
TGCGCCAGCAGCCCGGGCGGGGTCGGCAATCAGCCCCAGCATTTT
>TRBJ1-5|NA|NA|TRBV2
CASSEPPGGRYSNQPQHF
TGTGCCAGCAGTGAACCCCCGGGGGGGAGATATAGCAATCAGCCCCAGCATTTT
>TRBJ2-6|TRBD2|NA|TRBV28
CASNGWGTGRGSGANVLTF
TGTGCCAGCAATGGATGGGGGACCGGGAGGGGTTCTGGGGCCAACGTCCTGACTTTC
>TRBJ2-3|NA|NA|TRBV7-9
CASSLDGRWTDTQYF
TGTGCCAGCAGCTTAGACGGGAGATGGACAGATACGCAGTATTTT
>TRBJ1-5|TRBD1|NA|TRBV15
CATSGGQGGSQPQHF
TGTGCCACCAGCGGAGGACAGGGGGGAAGTCAGCCCCAGCATTTT
>TRBJ1-5|TRBD1|once|TRBV28
CASSSPKQGAAQPQHF
TGTGCCAGCAGTTCCCCCAAACAGGGGGCGGCTCAGCCCCAGCATTTT